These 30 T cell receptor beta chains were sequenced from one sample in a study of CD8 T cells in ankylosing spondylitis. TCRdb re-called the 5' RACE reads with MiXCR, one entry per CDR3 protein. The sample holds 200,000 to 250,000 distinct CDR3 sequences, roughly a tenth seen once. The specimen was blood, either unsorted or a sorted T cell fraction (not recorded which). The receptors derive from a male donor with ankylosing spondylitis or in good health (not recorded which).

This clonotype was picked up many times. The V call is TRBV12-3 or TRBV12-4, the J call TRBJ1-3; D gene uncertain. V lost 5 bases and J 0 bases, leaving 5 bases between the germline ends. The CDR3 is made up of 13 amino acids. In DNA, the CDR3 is TGTGCCAGCAGTCCTCTCTCTGGAAACACCATATATTTT. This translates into CASSPLSGNTIYF.

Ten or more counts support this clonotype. The DNA for the CDR3 is TGCAGTGCTAGGGGCATAGATAATTCACCCCTCCACTTT. Translated, it gives CSARGIDNSPLHF. This chain connects TRBV20-1 to TRBJ1-6; no definite D call. CDR1 and CDR2 (germline): DFQATT, SNEGSKA (reference sequence). The CDR3 runs to 13 residues. V was pared by 3 bases and J by 5 bases, with 8 bases between.

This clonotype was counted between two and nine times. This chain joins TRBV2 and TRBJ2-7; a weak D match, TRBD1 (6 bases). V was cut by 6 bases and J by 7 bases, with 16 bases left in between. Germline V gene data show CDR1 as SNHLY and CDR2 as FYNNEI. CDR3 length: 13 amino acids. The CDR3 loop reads CASSPAGDREQYF. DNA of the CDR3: TGTGCCAGCAGCCCCGCAGGGGACCGAGAGCAGTACTTC.

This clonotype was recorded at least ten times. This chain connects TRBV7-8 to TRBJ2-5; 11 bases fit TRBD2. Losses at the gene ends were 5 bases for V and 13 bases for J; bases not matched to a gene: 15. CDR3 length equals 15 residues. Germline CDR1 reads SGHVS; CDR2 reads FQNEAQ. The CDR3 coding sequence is TGTGCCAGCAGCCGAAATAGCGGGGGGGTTTCAGAAACGTACTTC. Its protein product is CASSRNSGGVSETYF.

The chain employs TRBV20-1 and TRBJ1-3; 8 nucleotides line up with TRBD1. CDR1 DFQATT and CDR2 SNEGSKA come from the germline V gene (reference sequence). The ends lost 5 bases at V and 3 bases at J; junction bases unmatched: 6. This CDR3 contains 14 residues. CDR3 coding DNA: TGCAGTGCTGGACAGGGAGGTGGTGGAAACACCATATATTTT. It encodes CSAGQGGGGNTIYF.

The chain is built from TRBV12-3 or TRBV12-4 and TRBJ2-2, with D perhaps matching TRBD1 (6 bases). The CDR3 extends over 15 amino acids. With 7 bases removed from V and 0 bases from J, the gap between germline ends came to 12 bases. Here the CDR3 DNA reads TGTGCCAGCACGAGAGGACAGCCGAACACCGGGGAGCTGTTTTTT. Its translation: CASTRGQPNTGELFF.

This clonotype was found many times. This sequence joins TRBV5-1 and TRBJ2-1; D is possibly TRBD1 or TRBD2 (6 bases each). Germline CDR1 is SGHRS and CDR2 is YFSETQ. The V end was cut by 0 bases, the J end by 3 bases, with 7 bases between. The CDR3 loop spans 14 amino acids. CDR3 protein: CASSLEGGYNEQFF. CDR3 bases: TGCGCCAGCAGCTTGGAGGGGGGCTACAATGAGCAGTTCTTC.

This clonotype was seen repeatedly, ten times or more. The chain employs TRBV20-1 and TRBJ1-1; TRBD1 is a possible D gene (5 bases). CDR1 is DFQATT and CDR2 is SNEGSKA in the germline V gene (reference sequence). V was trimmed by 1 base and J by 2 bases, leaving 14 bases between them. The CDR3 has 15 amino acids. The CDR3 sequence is CSARAARGSNTEAFF. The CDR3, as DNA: TGCAGTGCTAGAGCGGCTAGGGGTAGTAACACTGAAGCTTTCTTT.

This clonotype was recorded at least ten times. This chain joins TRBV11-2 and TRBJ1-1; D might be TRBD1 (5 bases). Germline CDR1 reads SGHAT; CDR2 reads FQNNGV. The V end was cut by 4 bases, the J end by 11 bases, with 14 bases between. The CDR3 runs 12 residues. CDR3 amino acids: CASSSAGLRAFF. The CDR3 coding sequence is TGTGCCAGCAGCTCCGCGGGGCTAAGGGCTTTCTTT.

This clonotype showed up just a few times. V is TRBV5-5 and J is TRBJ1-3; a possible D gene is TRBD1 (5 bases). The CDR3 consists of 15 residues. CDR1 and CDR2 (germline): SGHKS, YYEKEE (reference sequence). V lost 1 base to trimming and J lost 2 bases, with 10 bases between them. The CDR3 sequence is CASSLRGNAGNTIYF. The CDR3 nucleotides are TGTGCCAGCAGCTTGCGGGGGAATGCTGGAAACACCATATATTTT.

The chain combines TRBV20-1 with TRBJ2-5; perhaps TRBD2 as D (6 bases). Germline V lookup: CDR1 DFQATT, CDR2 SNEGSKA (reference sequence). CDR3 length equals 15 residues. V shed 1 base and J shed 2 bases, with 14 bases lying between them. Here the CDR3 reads CSARAPGTRQETQYF. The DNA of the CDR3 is TGCAGTGCTAGAGCGCCTGGGACTCGACAAGAGACCCAGTACTTC.

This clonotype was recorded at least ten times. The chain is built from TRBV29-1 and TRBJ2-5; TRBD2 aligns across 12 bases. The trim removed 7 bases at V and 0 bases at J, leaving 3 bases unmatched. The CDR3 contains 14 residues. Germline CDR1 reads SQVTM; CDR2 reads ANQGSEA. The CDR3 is CSAWTSGNQETQYF. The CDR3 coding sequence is TGCAGCGCGTGGACTAGCGGGAACCAAGAGACCCAGTACTTC.

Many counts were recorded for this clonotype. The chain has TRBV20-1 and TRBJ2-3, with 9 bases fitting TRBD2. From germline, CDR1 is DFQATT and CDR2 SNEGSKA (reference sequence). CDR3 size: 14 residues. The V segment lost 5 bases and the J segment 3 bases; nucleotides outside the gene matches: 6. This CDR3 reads CSAQTSGRTDTQYF. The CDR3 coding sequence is TGCAGTGCTCAGACTAGCGGTAGAACAGATACGCAGTATTTT.

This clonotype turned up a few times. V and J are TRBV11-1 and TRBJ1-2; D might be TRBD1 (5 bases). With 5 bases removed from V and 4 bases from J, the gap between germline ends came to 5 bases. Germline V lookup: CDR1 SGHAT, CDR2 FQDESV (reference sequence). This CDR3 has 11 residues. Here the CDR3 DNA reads TGTGCCAGCAGCGGGGCCTATGGCTACACCTTC. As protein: CASSGAYGYTF.

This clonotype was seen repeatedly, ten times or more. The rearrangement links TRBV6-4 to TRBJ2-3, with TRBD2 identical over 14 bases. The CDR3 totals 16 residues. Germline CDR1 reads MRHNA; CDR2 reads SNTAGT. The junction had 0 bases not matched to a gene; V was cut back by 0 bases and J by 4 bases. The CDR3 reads CASSDSTSGGADTQYF. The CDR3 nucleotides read TGTGCCAGCAGTGACTCGACTAGCGGGGGGGCAGATACGCAGTATTTT.

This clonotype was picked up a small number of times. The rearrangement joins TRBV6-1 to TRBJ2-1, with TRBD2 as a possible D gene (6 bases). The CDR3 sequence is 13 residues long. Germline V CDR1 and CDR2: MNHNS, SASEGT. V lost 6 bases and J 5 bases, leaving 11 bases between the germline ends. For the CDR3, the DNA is TGTGCCAGCAGGCGGGAAGGGCACAATGAGCAGTTCTTC. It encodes CASRREGHNEQFF.

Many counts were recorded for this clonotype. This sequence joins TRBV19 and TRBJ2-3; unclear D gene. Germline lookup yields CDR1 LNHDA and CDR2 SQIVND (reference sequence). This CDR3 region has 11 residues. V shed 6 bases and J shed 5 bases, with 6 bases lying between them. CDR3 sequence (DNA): TGTGCCAGTAGGGTTGGAGATACGCAGTATTTT. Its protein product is CASRVGDTQYF. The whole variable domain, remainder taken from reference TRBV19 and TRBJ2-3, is DGGITQSPKYLFRKEGQNVTLSCEQNLNHDAMYWYRQDPGQGLRLIYYSQIVNDFQKGDIAEGYSVSREKKESFPLTVTSAQKNPTAFYLCASRVGDTQYFGPGTRLTVL.

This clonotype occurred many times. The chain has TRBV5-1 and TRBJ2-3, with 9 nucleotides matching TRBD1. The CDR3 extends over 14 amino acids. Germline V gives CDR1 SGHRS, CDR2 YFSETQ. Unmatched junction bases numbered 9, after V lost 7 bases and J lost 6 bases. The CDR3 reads CASRGQGRWDTQYF. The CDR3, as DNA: TGCGCCAGCCGCGGACAGGGGAGGTGGGATACGCAGTATTTT.

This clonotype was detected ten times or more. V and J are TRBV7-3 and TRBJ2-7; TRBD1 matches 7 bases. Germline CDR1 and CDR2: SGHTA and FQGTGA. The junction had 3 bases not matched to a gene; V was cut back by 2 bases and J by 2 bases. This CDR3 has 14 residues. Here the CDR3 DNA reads TGTGCCAGCAGCTTATTAGGGGGCCCCTACGAGCAGTACTTC. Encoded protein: CASSLLGGPYEQYF.

This chain's CDR3 is CASTTGRATNEKLFF. CDR3 in DNA: TGCGCCAGTACGACAGGGAGAGCAACTAATGAAAAACTGTTTTTT. This chain connects TRBV5-1 to TRBJ1-4; 7 nucleotides align to TRBD1. Germline V gene lookup returns CDR1 SGHRS and CDR2 YFSETQ. V was clipped by 8 bases and J by 0 bases; unmatched bases: 7. The CDR3 contains 15 residues.

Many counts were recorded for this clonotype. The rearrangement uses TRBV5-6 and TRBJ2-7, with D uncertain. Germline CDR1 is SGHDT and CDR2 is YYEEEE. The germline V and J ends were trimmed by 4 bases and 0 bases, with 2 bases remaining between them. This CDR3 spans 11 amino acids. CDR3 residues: CASSNSYEQYF. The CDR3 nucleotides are TGTGCCAGCAGCAACTCCTACGAGCAGTACTTC.

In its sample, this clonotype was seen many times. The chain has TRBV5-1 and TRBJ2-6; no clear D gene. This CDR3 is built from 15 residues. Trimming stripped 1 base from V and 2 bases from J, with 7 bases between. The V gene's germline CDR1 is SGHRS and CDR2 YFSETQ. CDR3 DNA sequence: TGCGCCAGCAGCTTGCAAAAACCTGGGGCCAACGTCCTGACTTTC. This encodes CASSLQKPGANVLTF.

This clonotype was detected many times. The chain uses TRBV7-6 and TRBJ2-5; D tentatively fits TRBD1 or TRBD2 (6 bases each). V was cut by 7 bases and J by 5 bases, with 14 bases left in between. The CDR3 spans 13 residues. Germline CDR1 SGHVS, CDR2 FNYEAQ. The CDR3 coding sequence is TGTGCCAGCAACCAACGGGGGCTGGAGACCCAGTACTTC. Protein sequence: CASNQRGLETQYF.

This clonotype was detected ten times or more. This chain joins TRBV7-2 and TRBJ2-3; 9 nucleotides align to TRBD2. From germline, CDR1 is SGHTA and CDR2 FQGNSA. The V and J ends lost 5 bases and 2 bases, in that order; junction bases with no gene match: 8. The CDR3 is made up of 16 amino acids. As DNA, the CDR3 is TGTGCCAGCAGCCTCGGGACTAGCCTTACCACAGATACGCAGTATTTT. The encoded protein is CASSLGTSLTTDTQYF.

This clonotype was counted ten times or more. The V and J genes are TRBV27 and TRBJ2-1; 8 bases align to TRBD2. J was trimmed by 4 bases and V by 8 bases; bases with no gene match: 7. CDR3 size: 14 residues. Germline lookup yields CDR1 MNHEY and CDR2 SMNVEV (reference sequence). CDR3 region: CASRSGGLYNEQFF. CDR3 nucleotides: TGTGCCAGCCGCAGCGGGGGACTTTACAATGAGCAGTTCTTC.

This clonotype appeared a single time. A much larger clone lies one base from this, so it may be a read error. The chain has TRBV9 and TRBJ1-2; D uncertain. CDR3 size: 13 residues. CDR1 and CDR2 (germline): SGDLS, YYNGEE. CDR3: CASIVEEGYGYTF. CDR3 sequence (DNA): TGTGCCAGCATCGTAGAGGAGGGCTATGGCTACACCTTC.

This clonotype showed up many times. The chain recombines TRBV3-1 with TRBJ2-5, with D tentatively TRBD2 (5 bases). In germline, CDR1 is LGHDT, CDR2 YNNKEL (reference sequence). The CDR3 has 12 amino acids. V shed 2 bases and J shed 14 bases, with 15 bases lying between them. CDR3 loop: CASSQPGSIPYF. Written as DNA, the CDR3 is TGTGCCAGCAGCCAACCGGGATCGATCCCATACTTC.

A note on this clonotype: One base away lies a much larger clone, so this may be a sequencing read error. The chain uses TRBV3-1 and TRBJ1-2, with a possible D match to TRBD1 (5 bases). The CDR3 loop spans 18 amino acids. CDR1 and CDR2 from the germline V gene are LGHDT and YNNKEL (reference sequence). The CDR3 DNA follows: TGTGCCACCAGCCGGTACTTACCATGGACAAGTAACGACTATGGCTACACCTTC. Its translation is CATSRYLPWTSNDYGYTF.

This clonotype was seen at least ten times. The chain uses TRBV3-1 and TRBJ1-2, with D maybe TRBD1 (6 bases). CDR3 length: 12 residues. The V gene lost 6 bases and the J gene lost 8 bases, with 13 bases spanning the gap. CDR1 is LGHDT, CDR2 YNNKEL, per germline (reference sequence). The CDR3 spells CASRGASGGYTF. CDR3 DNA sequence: TGTGCCAGCAGGGGGGCTTCAGGGGGCTACACCTTC.

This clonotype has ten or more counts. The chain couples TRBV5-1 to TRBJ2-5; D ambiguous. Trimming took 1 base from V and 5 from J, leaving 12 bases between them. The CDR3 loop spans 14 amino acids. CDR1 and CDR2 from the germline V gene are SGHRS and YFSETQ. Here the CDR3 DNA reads TGCGCCAGCAGCTTGAGTACCCTCAGGGAGACCCAGTACTTC. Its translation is CASSLSTLRETQYF. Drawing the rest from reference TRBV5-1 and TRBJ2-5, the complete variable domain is KAGVTQTPRYLIKTRGQQVTLSCSPISGHRSVSWYQQTPGQGLQFLFEYFSETQRNKGNFPGRFSGRQFSNSRSEMNVSTLELGDSALYLCASSLSTLRETQYFGPGTRLLVL.